The entry below gives a single TCR beta chain sequence along with its context. The sample originates from a study of control samples from healthy donors and cancer patients. Method: immunoSEQ multiplex PCR; TCRdb's copy keeps in-frame clones and lacks some. This sample has under 150,000 clones, with more than 85% found just once. The germline gives CDR1 MNHEY, CDR2 SVGAGI. This CDR3 has 14 residues. Trimming took 2 bases from V and 6 from J, leaving 10 bases between them. The sample comprised blood. The sequence derives from a woman in her 30s in good health. This rearrangement joins TRBV6-5 to TRBJ2-2; the D is unclear. The CDR3: CASSYGATSGELFF. In DNA, the CDR3 is TGTGCCAGCAGTTACGGAGCGACGTCCGGGGAGCTGTTTTTT.